This T cell receptor beta chain was documented in a study of OX40 agonist ivuxolimab in advanced cancers. The repertoire was sequenced with immunoSEQ multiplex PCR; TCRdb's copy has only in-frame clones and lacks some. The table includes approximately 62,000 clones, 85% to 95% detected once. The source was CD4+ or CD8+ T cells sorted from blood, collected in a trial of the OX40 agonist ivuxolimab. This clonotype was obtained from an adult with an advanced solid tumor such as melanoma, head and neck, liver or kidney cancer.

The CDR3 loop is CASSQDPARYNEQFF. The CDR3 nucleotides are TGTGCCAGCAGCCAAGACCCGGCTAGATACAATGAGCAGTTCTTC. V and J are TRBV14 and TRBJ2-1; D unresolved. Germline-derived CDR1 and CDR2 are SGHDN and FVKESK. The CDR3 is 15 residues long. The V end lost 0 bases, the J end lost 4 bases, and 10 bases lay between the germline ends.